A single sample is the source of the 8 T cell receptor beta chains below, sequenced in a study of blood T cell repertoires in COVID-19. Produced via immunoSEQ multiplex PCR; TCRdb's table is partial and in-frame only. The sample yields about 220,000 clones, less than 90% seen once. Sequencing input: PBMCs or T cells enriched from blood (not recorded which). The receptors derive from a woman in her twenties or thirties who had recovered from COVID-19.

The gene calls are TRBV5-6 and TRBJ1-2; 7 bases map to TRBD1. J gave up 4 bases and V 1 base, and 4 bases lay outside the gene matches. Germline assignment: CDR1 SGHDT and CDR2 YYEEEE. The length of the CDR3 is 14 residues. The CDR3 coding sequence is TGTGCCAGCAGCTTGCTGACAGGGCTCTATGGCTACACCTTC. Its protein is CASSLLTGLYGYTF.

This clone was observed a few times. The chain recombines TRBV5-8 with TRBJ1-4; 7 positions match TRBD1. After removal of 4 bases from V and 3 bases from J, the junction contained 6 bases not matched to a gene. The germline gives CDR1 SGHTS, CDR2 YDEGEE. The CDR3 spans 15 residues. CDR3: CASSVGQEANEKLFF. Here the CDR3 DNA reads TGTGCCAGCAGCGTTGGACAGGAGGCTAATGAAAAACTGTTTTTT.

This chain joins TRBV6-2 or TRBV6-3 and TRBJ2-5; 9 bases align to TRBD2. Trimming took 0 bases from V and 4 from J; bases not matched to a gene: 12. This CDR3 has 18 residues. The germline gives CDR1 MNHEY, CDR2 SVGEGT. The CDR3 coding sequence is TGTGCCAGCAGTTACTCGGTACGGCGGGGGGGCCTAGGAGAGACCCAGTACTTC. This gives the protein CASSYSVRRGGLGETQYF.

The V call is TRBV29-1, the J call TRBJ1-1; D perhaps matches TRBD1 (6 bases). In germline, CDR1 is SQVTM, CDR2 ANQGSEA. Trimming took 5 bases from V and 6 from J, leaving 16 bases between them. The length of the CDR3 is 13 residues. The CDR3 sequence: CSVSPGGLSEAFF. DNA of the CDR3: TGCAGCGTTTCCCCGGGGGGGCTCTCTGAAGCTTTCTTT.

As DNA, the CDR3 is TGCGCCAGCAGCCAAGATAAGCGGTTGCAAGAGACCCAGTACTTC. It is translated as CASSQDKRLQETQYF. The chain has TRBV4-3 and TRBJ2-5, with D perhaps TRBD2 (5 bases). Per the germline V gene, CDR1 is LGHNA and CDR2 is YSLEER. V was shortened by 0 bases and J by 2 bases, with 10 bases between the two germline ends. The CDR3 totals 15 residues.

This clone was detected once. The CDR3 reads CARIKLGETQYF. The CDR3 bases are TGTGCCAGGATAAAACTAGGGGAGACCCAGTACTTC. The chain couples TRBV19 to TRBJ2-5, with D possibly being TRBD2 (5 bases). The germline V gene encodes CDR1 LNHDA and CDR2 SQIVND (reference sequence). Trimming removed 9 bases at V and 5 bases at J, with 13 bases between. The CDR3 extends over 12 amino acids.

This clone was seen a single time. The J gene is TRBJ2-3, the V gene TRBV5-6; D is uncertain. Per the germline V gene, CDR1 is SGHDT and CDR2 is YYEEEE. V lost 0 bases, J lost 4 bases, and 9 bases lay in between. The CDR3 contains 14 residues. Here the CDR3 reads CASSLGPVPDTQYF. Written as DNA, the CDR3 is TGTGCCAGCAGCTTGGGCCCGGTTCCAGATACGCAGTATTTT.

CDR3 residues: CASSIATGERETQYF. The CDR3 nucleotides are TGTGCCAGTAGTATCGCTACAGGGGAGAGGGAGACCCAGTACTTC. The chain links TRBV19 to TRBJ2-5, with 7 bases fitting TRBD1. The CDR3 is made up of 15 amino acids. V dropped 3 bases and J dropped 5; count of bases not matched to a gene: 9. Per the germline V gene, CDR1 is LNHDA and CDR2 is SQIVND (reference sequence).